The clone carrying this TCR beta chain was counted only a few times. Its antigen is still unknown. The donors were part of the validation cohort of 95 to 150 subjects. That cohort was separate from the first cohort, which comprised about 730 subjects. Libraries were prepared by immunoSEQ multiplex PCR; TCRdb keeps only in-frame clonotypes and omits some of them. The sample contains around 240,000 clones, 90% of which appear only once. This specimen belongs to a study of cytomegalovirus exposure and HLA in healthy donors. The overall study: A subsequent analysis stated that the 100 to 150 validation repertoires were run on the same platform as the approximately 610 first-cohort repertoires. General study findings and limits: Confirmation was obtained in vitro that a few CMV-associated chains are specific for CMV antigens. The study recorded about 160 TCR beta chains that were cytomegalovirus-associated.

The CDR3 has 13 amino acids. Germline V gene sequence: CDR1 GTSNPN, CDR2 SVGIG (reference sequence). Losses at the gene ends were 3 bases for V and 7 bases for J; bases not matched to a gene: 4. The V gene is TRBV30, the J gene TRBJ1-5; 9 nucleotides align to TRBD1. The clonotype originates from a woman aged 18-35 years in good health and CMV-seronegative. Sequenced sample: PBMCs. The CDR3, as DNA: TGTGCCTGGAGAGCCGGGACAGGGCAGCCCCAGCATTTT. This codes for CAWRAGTGQPQHF.